This T cell receptor (beta chain) was identified in a study of T-cell reconstitution after alpha-beta-depleted transplantation in children. The CDR3 consists of 16 residues. V gave up 0 bases and J gave up 5 bases, with 16 bases separating them. Germline CDR1 is SGHRS and CDR2 is YFSETQ. Unique molecular identifiers were used to barcode this TCRbeta library. TCRdb redid the calling of the PCR reads with MiXCR, one entry per CDR3 protein. The sample holds about 870,000 distinct CDR3 sequences, around 15% seen once. This clonotype was detected a few times. This receptor was taken from a male patient younger than 18 who had a stem cell transplant for acute lymphoblastic leukemia, so the T cells may come from the graft donor. The chain employs TRBV5-1 and TRBJ2-3; D unclear. This specimen was PBMCs, mostly from graft donor cells, taken 360 days after TCRalphabeta/CD19-depleted stem cell transplant. This chain's CDR3 is CASSLAVFLKGDTQYF. The CDR3, as DNA: TGCGCCAGCAGCTTGGCCGTTTTCCTCAAGGGAGATACGCAGTATTTT.